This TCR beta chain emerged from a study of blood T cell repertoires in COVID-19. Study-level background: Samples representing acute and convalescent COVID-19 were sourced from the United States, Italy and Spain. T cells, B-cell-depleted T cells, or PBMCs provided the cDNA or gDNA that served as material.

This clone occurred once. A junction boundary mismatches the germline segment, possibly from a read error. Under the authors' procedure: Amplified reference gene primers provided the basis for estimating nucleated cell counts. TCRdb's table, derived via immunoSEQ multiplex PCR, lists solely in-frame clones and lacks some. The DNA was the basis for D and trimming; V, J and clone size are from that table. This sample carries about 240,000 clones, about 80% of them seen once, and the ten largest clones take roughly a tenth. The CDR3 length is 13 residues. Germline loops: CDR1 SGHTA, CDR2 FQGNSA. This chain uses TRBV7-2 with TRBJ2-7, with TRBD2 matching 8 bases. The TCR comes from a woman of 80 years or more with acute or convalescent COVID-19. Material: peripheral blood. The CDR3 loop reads CASSSATSGVAIF. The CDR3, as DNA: TGTGCCAGCAGCTCAGCAACTAGCGGAGTCGCTATCTTC.